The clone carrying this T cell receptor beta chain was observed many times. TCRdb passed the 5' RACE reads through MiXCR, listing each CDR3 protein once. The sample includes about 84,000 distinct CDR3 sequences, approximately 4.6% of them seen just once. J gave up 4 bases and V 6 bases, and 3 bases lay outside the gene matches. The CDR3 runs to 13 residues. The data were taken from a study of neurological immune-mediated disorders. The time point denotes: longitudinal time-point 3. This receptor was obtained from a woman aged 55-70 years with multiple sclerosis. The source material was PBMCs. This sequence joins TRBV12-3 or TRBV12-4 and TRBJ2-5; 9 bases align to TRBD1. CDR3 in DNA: TGTGCCAGCAGGCGGACAGGGGTAGAGACCCAGTACTTC. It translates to CASRRTGVETQYF.